This TCR beta chain was sequenced for a study of blood T cell repertoires in COVID-19. Germline V gene lookup returns CDR1 MRHNA and CDR2 SNTAGT. V lost 6 bases, J lost 7 bases, and 8 bases stayed unmatched. This CDR3 has 15 residues. Produced via immunoSEQ multiplex PCR; TCRdb's table is partial and in-frame only. The sample includes around 210,000 clones, 85% of them seen just once. The sequenced sample consisted of peripheral blood. This sequence was found in a man aged 50 to 60 with COVID-19, enrolled during active disease. The gene calls are TRBV6-4 and TRBJ1-6; 8 bases agree with TRBD1. CDR3 residues: CASSPGQGANSPLHF. In DNA form, the CDR3 reads TGTGCCAGCAGCCCCGGGCAGGGGGCAAATTCACCCCTCCACTTT.